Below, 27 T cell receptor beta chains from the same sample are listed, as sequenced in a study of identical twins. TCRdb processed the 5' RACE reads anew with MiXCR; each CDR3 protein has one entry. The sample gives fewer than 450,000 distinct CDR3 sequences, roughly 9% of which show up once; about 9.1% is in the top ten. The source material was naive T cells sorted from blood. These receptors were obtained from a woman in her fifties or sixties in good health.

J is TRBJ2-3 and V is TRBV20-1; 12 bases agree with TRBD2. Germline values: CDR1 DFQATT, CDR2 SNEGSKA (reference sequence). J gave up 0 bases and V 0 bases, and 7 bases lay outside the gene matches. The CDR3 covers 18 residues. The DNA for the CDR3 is TGCAGTGCTAGAGATCGTCTAGCGGGAGGGCTCAGCACAGATACGCAGTATTTT. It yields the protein CSARDRLAGGLSTDTQYF.

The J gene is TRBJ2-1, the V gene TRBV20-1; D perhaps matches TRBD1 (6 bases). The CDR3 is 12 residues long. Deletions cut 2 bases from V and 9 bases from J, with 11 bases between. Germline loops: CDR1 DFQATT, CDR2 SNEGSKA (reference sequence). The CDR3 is CSARQGSTEQFF. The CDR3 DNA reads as TGCAGTGCTAGACAGGGGTCGACTGAGCAGTTCTTC.

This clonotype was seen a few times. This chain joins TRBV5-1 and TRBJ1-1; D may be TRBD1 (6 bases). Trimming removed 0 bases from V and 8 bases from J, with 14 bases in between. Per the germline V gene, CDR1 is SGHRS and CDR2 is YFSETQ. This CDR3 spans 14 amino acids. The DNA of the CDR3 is TGCGCCAGCAGCTTGGCCGGGGACAAAAGGGAAGCTTTCTTT. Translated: CASSLAGDKREAFF.

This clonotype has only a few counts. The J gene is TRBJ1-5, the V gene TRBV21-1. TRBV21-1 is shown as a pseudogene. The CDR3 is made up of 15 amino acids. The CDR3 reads CASSLGGHLNQPQHF. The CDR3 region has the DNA TGTGCCAGCAGCCTAGGGGGACACCTTAATCAGCCCCAGCATTTT.

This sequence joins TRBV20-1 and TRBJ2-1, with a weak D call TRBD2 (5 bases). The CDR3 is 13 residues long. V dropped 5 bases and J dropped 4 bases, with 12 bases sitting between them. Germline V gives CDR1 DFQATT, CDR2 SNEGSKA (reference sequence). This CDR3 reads CSAGPTGYNEQFF. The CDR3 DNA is TGCAGTGCTGGACCAACGGGATACAATGAGCAGTTCTTC.

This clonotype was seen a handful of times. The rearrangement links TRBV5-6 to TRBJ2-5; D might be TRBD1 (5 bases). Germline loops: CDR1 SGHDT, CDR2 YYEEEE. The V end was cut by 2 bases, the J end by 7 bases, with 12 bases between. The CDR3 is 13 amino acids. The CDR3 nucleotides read TGTGCCAGCAGCTTCAGACAGCTTGTGACCCAGTACTTC. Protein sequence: CASSFRQLVTQYF.

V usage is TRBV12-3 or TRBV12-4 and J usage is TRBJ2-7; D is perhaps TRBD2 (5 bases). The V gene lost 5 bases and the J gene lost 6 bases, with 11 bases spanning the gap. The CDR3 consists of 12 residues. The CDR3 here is CASSNGLVEQYF. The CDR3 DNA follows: TGTGCCAGCAGTAACGGACTGGTCGAGCAGTACTTC.

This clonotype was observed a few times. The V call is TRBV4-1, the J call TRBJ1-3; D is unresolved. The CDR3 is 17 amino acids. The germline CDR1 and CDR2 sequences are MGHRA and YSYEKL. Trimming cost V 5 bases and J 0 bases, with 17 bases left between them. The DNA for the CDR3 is TGCGCCAGCAGCATTCACAGCAGCCCATCCTCTGGAAACACCATATATTTT. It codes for CASSIHSSPSSGNTIYF.

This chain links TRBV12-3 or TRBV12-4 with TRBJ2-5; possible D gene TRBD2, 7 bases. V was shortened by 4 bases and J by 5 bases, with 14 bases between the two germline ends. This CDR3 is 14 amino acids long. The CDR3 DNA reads TGTGCCAGCAGTTCCTCGTGGGGGGGCGAGACCCAGTACTTC. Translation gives CASSSSWGGETQYF.

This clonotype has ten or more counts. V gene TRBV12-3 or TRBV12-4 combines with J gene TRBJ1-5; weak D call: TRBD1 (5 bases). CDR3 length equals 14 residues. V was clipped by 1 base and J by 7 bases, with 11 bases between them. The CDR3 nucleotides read TGTGCCAGCAGTTTAGGTTACGGGGCGCAGCCCCAGCATTTT. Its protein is CASSLGYGAQPQHF.

Here the CDR3 DNA reads TGTGCCAGCACCCTGGGGGGGACTACCAACTACGAGCAGTACTTC. Encoded protein: CASTLGGTTNYEQYF. The chain is built from TRBV7-2 and TRBJ2-7, with 7 bases fitting TRBD2. The ends lost 7 bases at V and 3 bases at J; junction bases unmatched: 12. CDR1 SGHTA and CDR2 FQGNSA come from the germline V gene. The CDR3 contains 15 residues.

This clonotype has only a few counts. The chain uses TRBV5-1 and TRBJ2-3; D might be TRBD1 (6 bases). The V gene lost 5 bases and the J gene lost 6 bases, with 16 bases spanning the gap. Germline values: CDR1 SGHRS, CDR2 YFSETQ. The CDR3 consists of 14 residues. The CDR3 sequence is CASRNKTGPDTQYF. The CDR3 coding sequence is TGCGCCAGCAGGAACAAAACAGGGCCGGATACGCAGTATTTT.

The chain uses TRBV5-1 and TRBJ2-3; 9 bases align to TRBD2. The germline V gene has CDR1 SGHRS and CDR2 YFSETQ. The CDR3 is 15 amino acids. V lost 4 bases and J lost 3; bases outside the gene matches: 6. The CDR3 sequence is CASSPSGRKTDTQYF. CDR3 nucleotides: TGCGCCAGCAGCCCCAGCGGGAGGAAAACAGATACGCAGTATTTT.

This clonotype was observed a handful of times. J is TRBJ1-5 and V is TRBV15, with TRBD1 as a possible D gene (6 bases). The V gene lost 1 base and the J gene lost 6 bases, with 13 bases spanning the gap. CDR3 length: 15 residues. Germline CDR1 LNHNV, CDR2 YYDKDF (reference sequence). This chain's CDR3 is CATSRVGGAGQPQHF. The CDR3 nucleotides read TGTGCCACCAGCAGAGTAGGGGGGGCGGGTCAGCCCCAGCATTTT.

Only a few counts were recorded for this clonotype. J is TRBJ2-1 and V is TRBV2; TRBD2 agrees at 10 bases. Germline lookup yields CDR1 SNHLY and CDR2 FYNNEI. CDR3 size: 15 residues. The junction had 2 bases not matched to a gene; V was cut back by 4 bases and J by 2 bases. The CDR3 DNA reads TGTGCCAGCAGTGGGACTAGCGGAGCCTACAATGAGCAGTTCTTC. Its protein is CASSGTSGAYNEQFF.

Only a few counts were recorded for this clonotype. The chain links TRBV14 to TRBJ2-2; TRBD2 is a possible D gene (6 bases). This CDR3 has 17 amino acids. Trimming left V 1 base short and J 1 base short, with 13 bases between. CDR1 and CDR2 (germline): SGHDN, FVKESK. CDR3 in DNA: TGTGCCAGCAGCCAAGCGGAGGGCCCCATGAACACCGGGGAGCTGTTTTTT. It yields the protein CASSQAEGPMNTGELFF.

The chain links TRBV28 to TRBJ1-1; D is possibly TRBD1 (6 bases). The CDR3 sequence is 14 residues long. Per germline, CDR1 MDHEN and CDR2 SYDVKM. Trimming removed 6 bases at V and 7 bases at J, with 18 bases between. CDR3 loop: CASSLPAGANEAFF. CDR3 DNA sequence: TGTGCCAGCAGCCTCCCAGCGGGGGCGAATGAAGCTTTCTTT.

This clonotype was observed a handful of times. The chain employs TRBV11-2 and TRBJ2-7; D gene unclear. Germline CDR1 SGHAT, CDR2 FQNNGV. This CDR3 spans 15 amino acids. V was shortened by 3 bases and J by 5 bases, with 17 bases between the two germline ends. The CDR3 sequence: CASSLYGALPHEQYV. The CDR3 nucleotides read TGTGCCAGCAGCTTGTACGGAGCCCTCCCTCACGAGCAGTACGTC.

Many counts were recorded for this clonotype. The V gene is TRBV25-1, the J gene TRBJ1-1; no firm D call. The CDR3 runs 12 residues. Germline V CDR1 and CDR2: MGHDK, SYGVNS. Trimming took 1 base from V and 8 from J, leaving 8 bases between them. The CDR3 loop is CASSESQREAFF. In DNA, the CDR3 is TGTGCCAGCAGTGAATCCCAGAGAGAAGCTTTCTTT.

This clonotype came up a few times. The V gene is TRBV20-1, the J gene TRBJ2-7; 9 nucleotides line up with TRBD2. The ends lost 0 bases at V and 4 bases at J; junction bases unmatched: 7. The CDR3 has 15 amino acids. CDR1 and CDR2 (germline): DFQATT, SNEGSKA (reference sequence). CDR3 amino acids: CSARDGAGGPYEQYF. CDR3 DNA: TGCAGTGCTAGAGATGGGGCGGGAGGGCCTTACGAGCAGTACTTC.

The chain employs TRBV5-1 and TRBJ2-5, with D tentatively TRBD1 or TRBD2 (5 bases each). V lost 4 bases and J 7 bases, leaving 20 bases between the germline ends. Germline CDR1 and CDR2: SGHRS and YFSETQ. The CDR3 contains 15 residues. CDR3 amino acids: CASSHRRGVEGTQYF. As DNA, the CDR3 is TGCGCCAGCAGCCACCGTAGAGGGGTGGAAGGGACCCAGTACTTC.

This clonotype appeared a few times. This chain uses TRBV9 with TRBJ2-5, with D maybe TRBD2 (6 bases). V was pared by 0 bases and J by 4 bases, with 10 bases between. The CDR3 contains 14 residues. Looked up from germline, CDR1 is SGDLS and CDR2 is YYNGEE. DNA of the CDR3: TGTGCCAGCAGCGTAGACGTGGGAGGAGAGACCCAGTACTTC. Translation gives CASSVDVGGETQYF.

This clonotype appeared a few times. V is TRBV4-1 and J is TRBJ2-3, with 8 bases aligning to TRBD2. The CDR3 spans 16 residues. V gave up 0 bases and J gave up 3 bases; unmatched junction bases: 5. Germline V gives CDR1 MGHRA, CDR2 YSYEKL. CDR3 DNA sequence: TGCGCCAGCAGCCAAGATCCGGGAGGGCCGACAGATACGCAGTATTTT. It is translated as CASSQDPGGPTDTQYF.

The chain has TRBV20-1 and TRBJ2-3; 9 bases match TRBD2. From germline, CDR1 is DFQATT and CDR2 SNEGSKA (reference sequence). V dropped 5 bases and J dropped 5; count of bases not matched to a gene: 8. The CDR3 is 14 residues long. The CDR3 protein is CSAVAGGPEDTQYF. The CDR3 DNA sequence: TGCAGTGCTGTGGCGGGAGGGCCAGAAGATACGCAGTATTTT.

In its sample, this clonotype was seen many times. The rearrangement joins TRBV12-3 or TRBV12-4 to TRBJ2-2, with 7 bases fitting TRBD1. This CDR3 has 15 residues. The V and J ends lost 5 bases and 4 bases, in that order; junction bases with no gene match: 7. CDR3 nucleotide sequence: TGTGCCAGCAGTGCCACAGGGGCTAGCACCGGGGAGCTGTTTTTT. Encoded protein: CASSATGASTGELFF.

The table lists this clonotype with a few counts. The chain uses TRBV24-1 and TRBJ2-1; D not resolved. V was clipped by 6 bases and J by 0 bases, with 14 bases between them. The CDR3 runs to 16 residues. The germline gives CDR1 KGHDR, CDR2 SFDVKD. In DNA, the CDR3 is TGTGCCACCAGTCATGGCGGAAAAAGCTCCTACAATGAGCAGTTCTTC. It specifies CATSHGGKSSYNEQFF.

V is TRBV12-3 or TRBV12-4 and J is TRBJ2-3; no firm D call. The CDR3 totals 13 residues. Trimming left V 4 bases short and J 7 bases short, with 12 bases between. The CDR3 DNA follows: TGTGCCAGCAGTTCTACTACCGGGCATACGCAGTATTTT. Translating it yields CASSSTTGHTQYF.